This TCR beta chain was retrieved from a study of T cells in narcolepsy. TCRdb's table, derived via immunoSEQ multiplex PCR, lists solely in-frame clones and lacks some. The sample lists about 30,000 clones, roughly 77% seen once, with approximately 1% in the top ten. Per germline, CDR1 SGHTA and CDR2 FQGNSA. Deletions cut 0 bases from V and 3 bases from J, with 7 bases between. CDR3 length equals 14 residues. V usage is TRBV7-2 and J usage is TRBJ2-3, with unresolved D. The specimen was CD45RA- memory CD4+ T cells from PBMCs. This TCR came from a human donor with narcolepsy. The CDR3 here is CASSLASRTDTQYF. Written as DNA, the CDR3 is TGTGCCAGCAGCTTAGCGTCCAGGACAGATACGCAGTATTTT.